A selection of T cell receptor beta chains follows, all from one sample in a study of blood T cell repertoires in COVID-19. This table comes from immunoSEQ multiplex PCR, and its TCRdb copy is limited to in-frame clones, with some not included. Of about 97,000 clones detected, around 90% appear once; the ten largest clones hold 5.2%. Sequences were obtained from peripheral blood. These receptor sequences come from a woman aged 45-59 years with COVID-19, enrolled during active disease. Both conserved end residues are trimmed from each CDR3. Size is stated for part of the rows, as once, few or many counts, or as a class when the clone is expanded.

J | size | V | CDR3
TRBJ2-5 | NA | TRBV7-3 | ASSLGVGGLETQY
TRBJ1-5 | NA | TRBV6-5 | ASSQGVWSNQPQH
TRBJ1-2 | NA | TRBV29-1 | SVGDRQYGYT
TRBJ1-2 | NA | TRBV11-2 | ASSPGHSNYGYT
TRBJ2-1 | NA | TRBV6-5 | ASRASTWNEQF
TRBJ1-2 | once | TRBV5-5 | ASSLEGQFYGYT
TRBJ2-2 | NA | TRBV2 | ASRPGGGALYGELF
TRBJ2-7 | NA | TRBV2 | ASGPGDRGPEQY
TRBJ1-1 | NA | TRBV29-1 | SVVSGTANTEAF
TRBJ1-2 | NA | TRBV30 | AWRRDRGTSYGYT
TRBJ1-1 | NA | TRBV6-1 | ASIPVMNTEAF
TRBJ1-2 | NA | TRBV12-3/TRBV12-4 | ASAGTVEGYT
TRBJ2-2 | NA | TRBV3-1/TRBV3-2 | ASSLGQGNTGELF
TRBJ2-5 | NA | TRBV5-1 | ASSLGVESRQETQY
TRBJ1-3 | NA | TRBV30 | AWSVGTRNTIY
TRBJ2-3 | NA | TRBV5-6 | ASRAPGLAGGPQDTQY
TRBJ2-5 | once | TRBV28 | ASSVYLTGEQETQY
TRBJ2-1 | NA | TRBV30 | AWSPTRVSSYNEQF
TRBJ1-4 | NA | TRBV19 | ASSISQGALSRTNEKLF
TRBJ2-7 | NA | TRBV5-1 | ASSIGTGGYEQY
TRBJ2-7 | few | TRBV6-5 | ASSYSIQGHEQY
TRBJ1-1 | once | TRBV5-1 | ASSLDDRPAF
TRBJ2-3 | NA | TRBV11-2 | ASSLPRDSRRYTQY
TRBJ2-1 | NA | TRBV29-1 | SAVQGESRAEQF
TRBJ2-5 | NA | TRBV2 | ASTRQLQETQY
TRBJ2-5 | once | TRBV3-1/TRBV3-2 | ASSSSSGMRETQY
TRBJ1-4 | NA | TRBV27 | ASSLIQGDEKLF
TRBJ2-2 | NA | TRBV7-9 | ASSSGTSGRNTGELF
TRBJ1-4 | NA | TRBV6-5 | ASSYSSGEDEKLF
TRBJ1-1 | NA | TRBV6-2/TRBV6-3 | ASSYPRDTLEAF
TRBJ2-5 | NA | TRBV11-3 | ASTLRGGGETQY
TRBJ2-5 | NA | TRBV11-2 | ASSLTGKGETQY
TRBJ2-6 | once | TRBV28 | ASSTPLTAEYLSGANVLT
TRBJ2-1 | once | TRBV7-3 | ASSLGGVLAGNNEQF
TRBJ2-1 | NA | TRBV7-7 | ASSSLAMSTINEQF
TRBJ2-5 | NA | TRBV11-3 | ASSQRGGVADETQY
TRBJ2-2 | NA | TRBV5-1 | ASSLDGQGPFVGTGELF
TRBJ2-7 | NA | TRBV4-2 | ASSQGLGTSGGPEQY
TRBJ1-1 | NA | TRBV18 | ASSPGQDGTEAF
TRBJ1-1 | NA | TRBV18 | ASAGGTTEAF